Here is one TCR beta chain with its context. The data originate from a study of CD8 T cells in Susac syndrome. Random-hexamer reverse transcription was applied to roughly 0.5 to 1 ug RNA. From the immunoSEQ multiplex PCR reads, TCRdb called clonotypes with MiXCR, one entry per CDR3 protein. Here the sample spans about 60,000 distinct CDR3 sequences, approximately 90% being singletons. Source material: CD8+ T cells from PBMCs. The TCR was taken from a human donor in good health.

The CDR3 loop is CASSLGRGQGYTF. The CDR3 nucleotides are TGTGCCAGCAGTTTGGGGCGAGGACAGGGCTACACCTTC. The chain combines TRBV27 with TRBJ1-2, with D perhaps matching TRBD1 (6 bases). Trimming cost V 3 bases and J 8 bases, with 13 bases left between them. CDR3 length: 13 amino acids. Germline CDR1 reads MNHEY; CDR2 reads SMNVEV (reference sequence).